This is a list of T cell receptor beta chains from one sample in a study of a mutant IDH1 vaccine in newly diagnosed glioma. Here immunoSEQ multiplex PCR was the method, and the copy in TCRdb shows in-frame clones only, minus some. The data show roughly 84,000 clones, roughly 87% seen once. Specimen: PBMCs, collected from a glioma patient treated with radiotherapy, temozolomide or both. The receptors were gathered from a man between 35 and 55 years old with glioma. Some clones in this sample may be carry-over from other donors' samples. The CDR3 runs from the conserved cysteine through the conserved F or W.

>TRBV30
CAWSPSGVYGYTF
>TRBV10-2
CASSESEVVMNTEAFF
>TRBV6-1
CASSELDSNIQYF
>TRBV5-1
CASSQRITLAGDREQYF
>TRBV5-1
CASSLVVRARDNEQFF
>TRBV6-1
CASSEYRGDGYTF
>TRBV2
CASSVQLNTEAFF
>TRBV7-9
CASSLDSHWAGELFF
>TRBV4-2
CASSRALSNEQYF
>TRBV6-1
CASSDQASGTEAFF
>TRBV6-1
CASSEDTLNTEAFF
>TRBV6-5
CASSYSMASGETQYF
>TRBV7-9
CASSLATTEKLFF
>TRBV2
CASRKTTSGRNQPQHF
>TRBV6-1
CASSEGRYNEQFF
>TRBV4-1
CASSHPTGSPQPQHF
>TRBV10-2
CASNRGGSETQYF
>TRBV19
CASSIRTVNTEAFF
>TRBV18
CASSLPGQGPYGYTF
>TRBV10-3
CAISQGAEKLFF
>TRBV7-9
CASSLTASGANVLTF
>TRBV4-2
CASSQDASRDRAFLTEAFF
>TRBV29-1
CSVEQGGGNTIYF
>TRBV29-1
CSVRGVMNTEAFF
>TRBV13
CASSFRGGPNYGYTF
>TRBV6-5
CASSYRPGLYEQYF
>TRBV6-5
CASSSGTLNTEAFF
>TRBV5-8
CASITRKQGGYTQYF
>TRBV7-2
CASSRQASNTEAFF
>TRBV13
CASSLSPGGLSTDTQYF
>TRBV7-9
CASSSQGVEKLFF
>TRBV4-1
CASSLQGWPSGANVLTF
>TRBV7-8
CASSLRDRHNEQFF
>TRBV18
CASSPSLSSYEQYF
>TRBV5-4
CASSLDSGGYNEQFF
>TRBV5-1
CASSLWGSSYEQYF
>TRBV29-1
CSVSGFGTNEKLFF
>TRBV6-1
CASGTGLVRNTEAFF
>TRBV7-2
CASSLWGGTGANEQYF